What follows are 8 T cell receptor beta chains derived from one specimen sequenced in a study of T-cell memory formation after mild COVID-19. TCRdb called the 5' RACE reads again in MiXCR, with one record for every CDR3 protein. The profile shows about 350,000 distinct CDR3 sequences, around 27% of them singletons. Input material: PBMCs or a T cell subset sorted from them (not recorded which). These TCRs come from an adult woman who had mild COVID-19 (a few samples of this study predate the infection). Cell type and time point are not known.

This clonotype came up a few times. The CDR3 loop is CASSLSSIAAGANEQYF. In DNA form, the CDR3 reads TGTGCCAGCAGCCTATCGTCTATAGCAGCGGGAGCTAACGAGCAGTACTTC. This chain connects TRBV9 to TRBJ2-7, with 8 positions matching TRBD2. Germline trimming cut 4 bases from V and 5 bases from J; bases unmatched to any gene: 17. This CDR3 is 17 amino acids long. CDR1 SGDLS and CDR2 YYNGEE come from the germline V gene.

This clonotype was observed many times. The chain joins TRBV20-1 to TRBJ2-3; D possibly matches TRBD1 or TRBD2 (5 bases each). Germline-derived CDR1 and CDR2 are DFQATT and SNEGSKA (reference sequence). There are 13 residues in the CDR3. V gave up 6 bases and J gave up 2 bases, with 12 bases separating them. CDR3 in amino acids: CSAQGPDTDTQYF. The CDR3 DNA reads as TGCAGTGCCCAGGGACCCGACACAGATACGCAGTATTTT.

This clonotype has only a few counts. This chain links TRBV13 with TRBJ2-7; 7 positions agree with TRBD1. Trimming removed 5 bases from V and 0 bases from J; junction bases left unmatched: 10. From germline, CDR1 is PRHDT and CDR2 FYEKMQ (reference sequence). CDR3 length: 16 residues. The CDR3 is CASSPLQGQSSYEQYF. Here the CDR3 DNA reads TGTGCCAGCAGCCCCCTGCAGGGACAGAGCTCCTACGAGCAGTACTTC.

V gene TRBV7-6 combines with J gene TRBJ2-2; TRBD2 aligns across 8 bases. Germline lookup yields CDR1 SGHVS and CDR2 FNYEAQ. V dropped 5 bases and J dropped 6; count of bases not matched to a gene: 14. There are 17 residues in the CDR3. CDR3 protein: CASSPHPGGDLSGELFF. CDR3 nucleotide sequence: TGTGCCAGCAGCCCCCACCCCGGGGGGGATTTGTCCGGGGAGCTGTTTTTT. Supplemented by reference TRBV7-6 and TRBJ2-2, the full variable domain reads GAGVSQSPRYKVTKRGQDVALRCDPISGHVSLYWYRQALGQGPEFLTYFNYEAQQDKSGLPNDRFSAERPEGSISTLTIQRTEQRDSAMYRCASSPHPGGDLSGELFFGEGSRLTVL.

The V gene is TRBV5-1, the J gene TRBJ2-5; D is possibly TRBD2 (6 bases). The CDR3 contains 12 residues. The V gene's germline CDR1 is SGHRS and CDR2 YFSETQ. The germline V and J ends were trimmed by 4 bases and 6 bases, with 10 bases remaining between them. The CDR3 protein is CASSLRGKTQYF. For the CDR3, the DNA is TGCGCCAGCAGCCTCCGGGGGAAGACCCAGTACTTC.

This clonotype came up a few times. This rearrangement joins TRBV5-1 to TRBJ2-7; 10 nucleotides line up with TRBD1. Trimming took 0 bases from V and 0 from J; bases not matched to a gene: 3. The CDR3 is 16 residues long. Germline CDR1 and CDR2: SGHRS and YFSETQ. CDR3 sequence: CASSLDGTGASYEQYF. Written as DNA, the CDR3 is TGCGCCAGCAGCTTGGATGGGACAGGGGCCTCCTACGAGCAGTACTTC. Looking up the rest from reference TRBV5-1 and TRBJ2-7 gives the full variable domain: KAGVTQTPRYLIKTRGQQVTLSCSPISGHRSVSWYQQTPGQGLQFLFEYFSETQRNKGNFPGRFSGRQFSNSRSEMNVSTLELGDSALYLCASSLDGTGASYEQYFGPGTRLTVT.

This clonotype has more than one count but fewer than ten. The gene calls are TRBV27 and TRBJ2-7, with 8 bases fitting TRBD2. Germline V gene sequence: CDR1 MNHEY, CDR2 SMNVEV (reference sequence). The trim removed 3 bases at V and 4 bases at J, leaving 5 bases unmatched. CDR3 length: 14 residues. The DNA for the CDR3 is TGTGCCAGCAGTTTGTCCGGGAGGGGGTACGAGCAGTACTTC. It yields the protein CASSLSGRGYEQYF.

The chain carries TRBV6-6 and TRBJ2-1; TRBD1 matches 9 bases. The germline gives CDR1 MNHNY, CDR2 SVGAGI (reference sequence). After removal of 6 bases from V and 9 bases from J, the junction contained 9 bases not matched to a gene. The CDR3 runs 14 residues. The CDR3 is CASRATGGFVEQFF. Written as DNA, the CDR3 is TGTGCCAGCAGAGCGACAGGGGGGTTCGTTGAGCAGTTCTTC.